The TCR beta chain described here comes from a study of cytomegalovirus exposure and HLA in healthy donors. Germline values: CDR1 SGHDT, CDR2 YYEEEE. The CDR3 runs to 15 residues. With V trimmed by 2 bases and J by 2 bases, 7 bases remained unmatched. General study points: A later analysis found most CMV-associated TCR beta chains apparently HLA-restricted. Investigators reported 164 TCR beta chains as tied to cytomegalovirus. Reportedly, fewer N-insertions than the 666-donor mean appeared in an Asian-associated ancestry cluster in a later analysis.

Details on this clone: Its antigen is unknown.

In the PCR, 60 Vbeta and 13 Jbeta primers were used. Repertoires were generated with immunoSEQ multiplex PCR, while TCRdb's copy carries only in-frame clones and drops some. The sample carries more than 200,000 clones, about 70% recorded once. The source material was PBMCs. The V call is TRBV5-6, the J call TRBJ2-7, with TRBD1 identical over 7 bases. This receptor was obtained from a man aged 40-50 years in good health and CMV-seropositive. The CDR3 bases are TGTGCCAGCAGCTTCAGGACAGGACCCCCCTACGAGCAGTACTTC. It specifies CASSFRTGPPYEQYF.